This TCR beta chain was captured by sequencing in a study of T cell responses to AZD1222 COVID-19 vaccine. Study-wide results and limits: Mostly white British, mostly female donors; authors suggested clonal diversity may be underestimated.

The table came from immunoSEQ multiplex PCR; TCRdb's copy has only in-frame clones and leaves some out. The sample has about 99,000 clones; 70% to 90% are singletons. Notes on this clone: Antigen: not known.

Germline loops: CDR1 SNHLY, CDR2 FYNNEI. CDR3 length: 13 residues. The V gene lost 6 bases and the J gene lost 2 bases, with 10 bases spanning the gap. The chain joins TRBV2 to TRBJ2-5; D is ambiguous. This receptor was identified in an adult in good health. Specimen: peripheral blood, collected on day 0 of AZD1222 vaccination. The CDR3 DNA follows: TGTGCCAGCAGCGCCGGAAGACAAGAGACCCAGTACTTC. Translating it yields CASSAGRQETQYF. Combining the CDR3 with reference TRBV2 and TRBJ2-5 gives the whole variable domain EPEVTQTPSHQVTQMGQEVILRCVPISNHLYFYWYRQILGQKVEFLVSFYNNEISEKSEIFDDQFSVERPDGSNFTLKIRSTKLEDSAMYFCASSAGRQETQYFGPGTRLLVL.